This T cell receptor (beta chain) is from a study of blood T cell repertoires in COVID-19. Study-level background: Acute and convalescent COVID-19 samples came from the United States, Italy and Spain. In each case, the material was cDNA or gDNA derived from T cells, B-cell-depleted T cells, or PBMCs.

Per the original data handling: Cell counts per sample came from amplifying reference gene primers. The assay was immunoSEQ multiplex PCR, and TCRdb's table has in-frame clones only and misses some. The D gene and trimming were derived from the DNA, and the V and J assignments and clone size from that table. This table has fewer than 100,000 clones, about 80% appearing once. CDR3 length: 14 residues. The germline V gene encodes CDR1 MNHEY and CDR2 SVGEGT. Trimming took 4 bases from V and 6 from J, leaving 16 bases between them. The sequencing input was peripheral blood. The TCR was taken from a man aged 50 or older with acute or convalescent COVID-19. The chain couples TRBV6-2 or TRBV6-3 to TRBJ2-7, with a possible D match to TRBD2 (7 bases). CDR3 sequence reads: CASSWEGLGGEQYF. The CDR3, as DNA: TGTGCCAGCAGTTGGGAGGGGCTAGGGGGCGAGCAGTACTTC.